This entry describes one TCR beta chain. This CDR3 comprises 15 residues. After removal of 4 bases from V and 2 bases from J, the junction contained 7 bases not matched to a gene. CDR1 is SQVTM and CDR2 is ANQGSEA in the germline V gene. Preparation of the TCRbeta library was carried out with unique molecular identifiers. TCRdb reprocessed the PCR reads with MiXCR, giving one entry per CDR3 protein. Here the sample spans about 540,000 distinct CDR3 sequences, about a sixth being singletons. The data are from a study of T-cell reconstitution after alpha-beta-depleted transplantation in children. The chain is built from TRBV29-1 and TRBJ2-2; 7 bases fit TRBD2. The clonotype originates from a human donor who donated a stem cell graft to a child with acute lymphoblastic leukemia. The specimen comprised PBMCs from the stem cell graft donor, sampled from the stem cell graft. DNA of the CDR3: TGCAGCGTTGTCACCGGGACTACAAACACCGGGGAGCTGTTTTTT. Translated, it gives CSVVTGTTNTGELFF.